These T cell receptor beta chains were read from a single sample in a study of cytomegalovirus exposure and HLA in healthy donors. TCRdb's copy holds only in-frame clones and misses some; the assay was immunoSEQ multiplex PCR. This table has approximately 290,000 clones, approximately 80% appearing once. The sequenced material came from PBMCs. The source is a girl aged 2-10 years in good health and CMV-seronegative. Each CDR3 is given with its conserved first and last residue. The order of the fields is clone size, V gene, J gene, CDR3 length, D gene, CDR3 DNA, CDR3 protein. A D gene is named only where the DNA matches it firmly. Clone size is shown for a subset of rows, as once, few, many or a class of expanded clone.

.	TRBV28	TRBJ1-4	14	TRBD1	TGTGCCAGCAGTCCGGGACAGGGGAATGAAAAACTGTTTTTT	CASSPGQGNEKLFF
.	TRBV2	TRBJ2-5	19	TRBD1	TGTGCCAGCAGTAAGGGAAAGGGGGACAGTGCCTCACGGAGAGAGACCCAGTACTTC	CASSKGKGDSASRRETQYF
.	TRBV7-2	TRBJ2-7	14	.	TGTGCCAGCAGCTTAGGAGGTAGCCCCAGCGAGCAGTACTTC	CASSLGGSPSEQYF
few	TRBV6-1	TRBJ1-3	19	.	TGTGCCAGCAGTGAAACGGGACGGGGAGGGCGATTCTCTGGAAACACCATATATTTT	CASSETGRGGRFSGNTIYF
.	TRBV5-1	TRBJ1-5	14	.	TGCGCCAGCAGCCCGGAGGCAGGCGGGCGACCCCAGCATTTT	CASSPEAGGRPQHF
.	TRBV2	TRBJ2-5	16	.	TGTGCCAGCACGGGGGTAAGAGATCCCCTAAAAGAGACCCAGTACTTC	CASTGVRDPLKETQYF
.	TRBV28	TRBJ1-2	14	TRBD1	TGTGCCGCTGATTCAGGACAGGGGGCGAGTGGCTACACCTTC	CAADSGQGASGYTF
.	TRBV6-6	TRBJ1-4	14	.	TGTGCCAGCAGTCCCCGTGGAGGGTCTGAAAAACTGTTTTTT	CASSPRGGSEKLFF
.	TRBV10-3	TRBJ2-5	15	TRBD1	TGTGCCAGCTCTCAGTCAACAGGGGGTATGGAGACCCAGTACTTC	CASSQSTGGMETQYF
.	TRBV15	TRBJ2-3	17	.	TGTGCCACCAGCAGAGGAACGGACTCTTCTTATGGTGATACGCAGTATTTT	CATSRGTDSSYGDTQYF
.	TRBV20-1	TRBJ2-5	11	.	TGCAGTGCCAGGGACCAAGAGACCCAGTACTTC	CSARDQETQYF
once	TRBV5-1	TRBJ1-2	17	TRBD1	TGCGCCAGCAGTTCCATTGACAGGGGCCGATATAACTATGGCTACACCTTC	CASSSIDRGRYNYGYTF
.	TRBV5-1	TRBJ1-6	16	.	TGCGCCAGCAGCTTGGCGGGCCAGGGGCAGAATTCACCCCTCCACTTT	CASSLAGQGQNSPLHF
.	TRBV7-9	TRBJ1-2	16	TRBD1	TGTGCCAGCAGCCCGGAGGGACAGACTCTTAACTATGGCTACACCTTC	CASSPEGQTLNYGYTF
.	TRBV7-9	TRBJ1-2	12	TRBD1	TGTGCCAGCGGGGCTCCGGGACAGGGAAACACCTTC	CASGAPGQGNTF
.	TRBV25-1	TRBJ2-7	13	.	TGTGCCAGCAGTGACAGGGTATCCTACGAGCAGTACTTC	CASSDRVSYEQYF
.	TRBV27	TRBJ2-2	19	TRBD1	TGTGCCAGCAGTGCCTCGGGACAGGAGACACGGCGGTACACCGGGGAGCTGTTTTTT	CASSASGQETRRYTGELFF
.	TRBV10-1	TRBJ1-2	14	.	TGCGCCATAGCAACGGACCAGGGCAGCGATGGCTACACCTTC	CAIATDQGSDGYTF
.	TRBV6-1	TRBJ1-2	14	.	TGTGCCAGCAGTTCGACAGTCGCTAACTATGGCTACACCTTC	CASSSTVANYGYTF
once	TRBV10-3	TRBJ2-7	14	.	TGTGCCATCAGAACACCCCAGCCCGGAGCGCAGCCATACTTC	CAIRTPQPGAQPYF
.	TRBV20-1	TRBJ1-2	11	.	TGCAGTGCAAAGGAGCGAATCGGCTACACCTTC	CSAKERIGYTF
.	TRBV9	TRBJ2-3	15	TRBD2	TGTGCCAGCAGCGTTTGGACTAGCGGCACAGATACGCAGTATTTT	CASSVWTSGTDTQYF
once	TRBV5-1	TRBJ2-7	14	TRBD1	TGCGCCAGCAGCCTTCGACAGGGGTCGGACGAGCAGTACTTC	CASSLRQGSDEQYF
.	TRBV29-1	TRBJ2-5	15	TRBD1	TGCAGCGTGGGGACAGGGGCGAACAACAAAGAGACCCAGTACTTC	CSVGTGANNKETQYF
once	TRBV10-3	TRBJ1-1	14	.	TGTGCCATCTCCCCTTCAACCTCAGGAACTGAAGCTTTCTTT	CAISPSTSGTEAFF
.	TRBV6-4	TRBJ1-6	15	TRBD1	TGTGCCAGCAGTGATCTACCAGGACAGGGGACTCCCCTCCACTTT	CASSDLPGQGTPLHF
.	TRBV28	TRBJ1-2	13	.	TGTGCCAGCAGTTTCAGGGGTGGCTATGGCTACACCTTC	CASSFRGGYGYTF
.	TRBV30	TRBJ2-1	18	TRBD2	TGTGCCTGGAGAGGGCTAGCGGGAGAGAAAGTCTCCTACAATGAGCAGTTCTTC	CAWRGLAGEKVSYNEQFF
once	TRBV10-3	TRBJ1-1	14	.	TGTGCCATCAGTGCCGGGGGGCGGAACACTGAAGCTTTCTTT	CAISAGGRNTEAFF
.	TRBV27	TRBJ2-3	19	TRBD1	TGTGCCAGCAGTTTAAAGGCGGTAGGGGGACAGGGGGTGAGGGATACGCAGTATTTT	CASSLKAVGGQGVRDTQYF
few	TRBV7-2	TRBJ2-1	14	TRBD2	TGTGCCAGCAGCGGGACTAGCGGGGGCCTCCCGCAGTTCTTC	CASSGTSGGLPQFF
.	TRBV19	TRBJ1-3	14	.	TGTGCCACCTATCCGGGGTCCTCTGGAAACACCATATATTTT	CATYPGSSGNTIYF
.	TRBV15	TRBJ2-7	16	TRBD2	TGTGCCACCAGCAGAGATACATTAACTAGCGGGAGCGAGCAGTACTTC	CATSRDTLTSGSEQYF
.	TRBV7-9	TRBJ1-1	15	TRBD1	TGTTCCAGCAGCTTAGCGGGACAGTTTGCCGGAGGGGCTTTCTTT	CSSSLAGQFAGGAFF
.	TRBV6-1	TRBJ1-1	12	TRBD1	TGTGCCAGCAGCCTTAGACAGGGCAAATCTTTCTTT	CASSLRQGKSFF
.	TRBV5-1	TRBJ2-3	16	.	TGCGCCAGCAGCCCCACTAGCCCCTTTTCCACAGATACGCAGTATTTT	CASSPTSPFSTDTQYF
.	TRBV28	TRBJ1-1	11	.	TGTGCCAGCAGGTGGCACACTGAAGCTTTCTTT	CASRWHTEAFF
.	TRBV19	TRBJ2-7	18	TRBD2	TGTGCCAGTAGTATATCCGTCGCGCTGGGCGGGAGCTCCTACGAGCAGTACTTC	CASSISVALGGSSYEQYF
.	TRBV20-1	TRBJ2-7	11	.	TGCAGTGCTCCGAGCTCCTACGAGCAGTACTTC	CSAPSSYEQYF
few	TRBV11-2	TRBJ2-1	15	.	TGTGCCAGCAGCTTAGTCGGGGGTGGATACAATGAGCAGTTCTTC	CASSLVGGGYNEQFF
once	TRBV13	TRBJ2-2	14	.	TGTGCCAGCACACGAAGGGCGGGAACCGGGGAGCTGTTTTTT	CASTRRAGTGELFF
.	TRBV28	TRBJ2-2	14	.	TGTGCCAGCAGTGCCCCGGGGGACACCGGGGAGCTGTTTTTT	CASSAPGDTGELFF
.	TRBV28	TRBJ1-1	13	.	TGTGCCAGCAGTGAGAGCGTGAACACTGAAGCTTTCTTT	CASSESVNTEAFF
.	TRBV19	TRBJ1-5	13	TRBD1	TGTGCCAGTAGCATGACAGGGGTTACTCCCCAGCATTTT	CASSMTGVTPQHF
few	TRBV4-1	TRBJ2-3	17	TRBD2	TGCGCCAGCAGCCAAGACCGGACTAGCGGGATAGCAGATACGCAGTATTTT	CASSQDRTSGIADTQYF
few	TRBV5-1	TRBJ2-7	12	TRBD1	TGCGCCAGCAGCTGGACAGGCGGGGAGCAGTACTTC	CASSWTGGEQYF
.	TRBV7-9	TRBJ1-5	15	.	TGTTCCAGCAGCTTATCAGGGTGGGACAATCAGCCCCAGCATTTT	CSSSLSGWDNQPQHF
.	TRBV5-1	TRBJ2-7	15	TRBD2	TGCGCCAGCAGCTTGACTAGCGGGGACTCCTACGAGCAGTACTTC	CASSLTSGDSYEQYF
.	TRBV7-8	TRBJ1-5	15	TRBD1	TGTGCCAGCAGCTCTCCGGACAGGCTCAATCAGCCCCAGCATTTT	CASSSPDRLNQPQHF
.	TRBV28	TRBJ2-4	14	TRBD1	TGTGCCAGCAGCTATGGACAGGGGATACACATTCAGTACTTC	CASSYGQGIHIQYF
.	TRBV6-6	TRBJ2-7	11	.	TGTGCCAGCGGCAGGGGCTACGAGCAGTACTTC	CASGRGYEQYF
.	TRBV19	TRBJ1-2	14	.	TGTGCCAGTAGTATTTTTTTGGGGGCGCGTGGCTACACCTTC	CASSIFLGARGYTF
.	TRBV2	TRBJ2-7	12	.	TGTGCCAGCCACAGTTTACAATACGAGCAGTACTTC	CASHSLQYEQYF
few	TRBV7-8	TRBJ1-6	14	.	TGTGCCAGCAGCTCGGACAGAAGTAATTCACCCCTCCACTTT	CASSSDRSNSPLHF